This T cell receptor (beta chain) is from a study of blood T cell repertoires in COVID-19. Study summary: Both acute and convalescent COVID-19 samples were obtained from the United States, Italy and Spain. T cells, B-cell-depleted T cells, or PBMCs provided the cDNA or gDNA that served as material.

This CDR3 comprises 12 residues. The V gene lost 1 base and the J gene lost 4 bases, with 3 bases spanning the gap. Germline lookup yields CDR1 ENHRY and CDR2 SYGVKD. Assay: immunoSEQ multiplex PCR; the TCRdb copy retains only in-frame clones and omits some. This table has roughly 98,000 clones, roughly 80% appearing once. This TCR derives from a man between 65 and 80 years old with active or convalescent COVID-19. The chain couples TRBV10-3 to TRBJ2-3; D gene uncertain. Sequencing was carried out using peripheral blood. In DNA, the CDR3 is TGTGCCATCAGTGAGTTCGCAGATACGCAGTATTTT. Translated, it gives CAISEFADTQYF.